This TCR beta chain was found in a study of shared clonotypes between healthy human individuals. V shed 1 base and J shed 0 bases, with 8 bases lying between them. CDR3 length: 15 amino acids. CDR1 and CDR2 from the germline V gene are SGHKS and YYEKEE (reference sequence). At the deep level, the assay was run. Sequencing was performed with immunoSEQ multiplex PCR; in TCRdb, only in-frame clones are kept and a portion is missing. The table lists 700,000 or so clones, roughly 78% of them singletons, with approximately 2% in the top ten. The chain uses TRBV5-5 and TRBJ1-5; no clear D gene. The receptor was isolated from a woman aged 25 to 39 in good health. The sequenced sample consisted of memory CD4+ T cells sorted from blood. Subset here: CD45RA-negative fraction. This CDR3 is CASSLFGDSNQPQHF. The CDR3 coding sequence is TGTGCCAGCAGCTTGTTCGGGGATAGCAATCAGCCCCAGCATTTT.